Sequencing of this T cell receptor beta chain was carried out in a study of CD8+ T cells in alopecia areata. Whole-study results and caveats: Scalp and blood retained many expanded lesional clones during tofacitinib. Higher clonality than in normal scalp was seen in lesional scalp, especially alopecia totalis/universalis. Expanded CD8+ clones among the top 100, and scalp clonality, were significantly decreased by tofacitinib.

Sequencing used cDNA as its template, made by extracting RNA and reverse transcribing it. This table comes from immunoSEQ multiplex PCR, and its TCRdb copy is limited to in-frame clones, with some not included. The sample consists of about 200,000 clones, more than 30% of them appearing once. CDR1 is SEHNR and CDR2 is FQNEAQ in the germline V gene (reference sequence). The CDR3 is 17 amino acids. In this sample, this clone turned up a few times. Antigen specificity is unknown. One end of the junction fails to match germline, which may point to a read error. Treatment reported: oral pan-JAK inhibitor, 5-10 mg twice daily. Collected material from alopecia areata patients comprised lesional scalp punch biopsies and peripheral blood.

The starting material was CD4+ T cells sorted from blood, obtained around week 30, from a patient treated with tofacitinib. This chain links TRBV7-9 with TRBJ2-1, with 10 nucleotides matching TRBD2. The receptor was isolated from a human donor with alopecia areata. The CDR3 DNA reads TGTGCCAGCAGATTAGTCCCCCTAGCGGGGGAAGACAATGAGCAGTTCTTC. Protein product: CASRLVPLAGEDNEQFF.